The 9 T cell receptor beta chains below were found in one sample sequenced in a study of T-cell memory formation after mild COVID-19. In TCRdb, the 5' RACE reads were re-called with MiXCR into one record per CDR3 protein. The profile shows some 260,000 distinct CDR3 sequences, 16% of them singletons. The specimen was PBMCs or a T cell subset sorted from them (not recorded which). The source of these receptors is a man aged 18 to 29 who had mild COVID-19 (a few samples of this study predate the infection). Cell type and time point are not known.

There are a few counts of this clonotype. This chain joins TRBV11-2 and TRBJ2-1; 9 positions agree with TRBD2. The germline V gene has CDR1 SGHAT and CDR2 FQNNGV. V lost 4 bases and J lost 5; bases outside the gene matches: 9. This CDR3 has 16 residues. In DNA form, the CDR3 reads TGTGCCAGCAGCTCCCTAACTAGCGGGCCTAACAATGAGCAGTTCTTC. Amino acid sequence: CASSSLTSGPNNEQFF.

This clonotype has only a few counts. The gene calls are TRBV7-2 and TRBJ2-3, with a tentative D call TRBD2 (7 bases). Germline CDR1 is SGHTA and CDR2 is FQGNSA. The CDR3 covers 17 residues. V was trimmed by 1 base and J by 4 bases, leaving 18 bases between them. The CDR3 DNA follows: TGTGCCAGCAGCTTAGAAGCTGGGGGCCGGGGGGCAGATACGCAGTATTTT. The encoded protein is CASSLEAGGRGADTQYF.

The CDR3 protein is CASSSLEVGGAIFSYEQYV. The CDR3 DNA follows: TGTGCCAGCAGTTCCCTAGAGGTCGGAGGGGCTATCTTCTCCTACGAGCAGTACGTC. The V gene is TRBV28, the J gene TRBJ2-7; possible D gene TRBD2, 6 bases. The germline gives CDR1 MDHEN, CDR2 SYDVKM. V was pared by 4 bases and J by 0 bases, with 25 bases between. The length of the CDR3 is 19 residues.

This rearrangement joins TRBV12-3 or TRBV12-4 to TRBJ2-5; the D is unclear. Trimming left V 4 bases short and J 3 bases short, with 12 bases between. The CDR3 is 14 amino acids. CDR3 in amino acids: CASSYPPIEETQYF. CDR3 DNA: TGTGCCAGCAGTTACCCCCCCATTGAAGAGACCCAGTACTTC.

The sample holds a few counts of this clonotype. CDR3 DNA: TGCAGTGCTCACGGGACAGCCCATAACACTGAAGCTTTCTTT. This translates into CSAHGTAHNTEAFF. The chain is built from TRBV20-1 and TRBJ1-1; 7 bases line up with TRBD1. The V gene end was trimmed by 5 bases and the J gene end by 2 bases; junction bases not matched to a gene: 8. Germline CDR1 reads DFQATT; CDR2 reads SNEGSKA (reference sequence). CDR3 length: 14 amino acids.

The chain is built from TRBV20-1 and TRBJ2-1; 7 nucleotides line up with TRBD1. With 8 bases clipped from V and 0 bases from J, the junction kept 4 bases outside the gene matches. The CDR3 contains 13 residues. The V gene's germline CDR1 is DFQATT and CDR2 SNEGSKA (reference sequence). CDR3 in amino acids: CSWDSSSYNEQFF. The CDR3 nucleotides read TGCAGTTGGGACAGCAGCTCCTACAATGAGCAGTTCTTC.

This clonotype was seen more than once but under ten times. The rearrangement links TRBV28 to TRBJ1-2, with 9 bases lining up with TRBD1. V gave up 6 bases and J gave up 4 bases; unmatched junction bases: 12. The CDR3 runs 16 residues. Germline V gene sequence: CDR1 MDHEN, CDR2 SYDVKM. DNA for the CDR3: TGTGCCAGCAGCACCCACGGGACAGGGCTTTCCTATGGCTACACCTTC. As protein: CASSTHGTGLSYGYTF.

J is TRBJ2-6 and V is TRBV4-3, with 9 bases that match TRBD2. Germline V gene sequence: CDR1 LGHNA, CDR2 YSLEER. V shed 0 bases and J 2 bases; nucleotides not matched to a gene: 5. The CDR3 has 18 amino acids. CDR3 sequence reads: CASSQEGLAGTGANVLTF. In nucleotides, the CDR3 is TGCGCCAGCAGCCAAGAGGGCCTAGCGGGGACTGGGGCCAACGTCCTGACTTTC.

This clonotype showed up just a few times. The chain employs TRBV9 and TRBJ2-2; TRBD2 might be the D (6 bases). Germline V gives CDR1 SGDLS, CDR2 YYNGEE. This CDR3 is 16 amino acids long. Trimming removed 1 base at V and 4 bases at J, with 14 bases between. The CDR3 reads CASSVFGGLGTGELFF. CDR3 sequence (DNA): TGTGCCAGCAGCGTATTTGGGGGGTTGGGCACCGGGGAGCTGTTTTTT. Together with reference TRBV9 and TRBJ2-2, the CDR3 gives the full variable domain: DSGVTQTPKHLITATGQRVTLRCSPRSGDLSVYWYQQSLDQGLQFLIQYYNGEERAKGNILERFSAQQFPDLHSELNLSSLELGDSALYFCASSVFGGLGTGELFFGEGSRLTVL.